Each of the 14 T cell receptor beta chains below was sequenced from the same sample in a study of blood T cell repertoires in COVID-19. Sequenced by immunoSEQ multiplex PCR; TCRdb stores in-frame clones only, minus some. Of about 300,000 clones listed, approximately 81% are singletons. What was sequenced was PBMCs or T cells enriched from blood (not recorded which). These receptor sequences come from a woman between 45 and 65 years old who had recovered from COVID-19.

The gene calls are TRBV19 and TRBJ1-1; a possible D gene is TRBD1 (6 bases). The CDR3 has 13 residues. Germline CDR1 and CDR2: LNHDA and SQIVND (reference sequence). V was pared by 3 bases and J by 4 bases, with 9 bases between. In nucleotides, the CDR3 is TGTGCCAGTAGTATGGCAGGGGTCACTGAAGCTTTCTTT. It specifies CASSMAGVTEAFF.

The chain is built from TRBV5-1 and TRBJ1-6; TRBD1 matches at 7 bases. V shed 0 bases and J 9 bases; nucleotides not matched to a gene: 3. The germline V gene has CDR1 SGHRS and CDR2 YFSETQ. The CDR3 runs to 14 residues. This CDR3 reads CASSLEGAGSPLHF. CDR3 in DNA: TGCGCCAGCAGCTTGGAGGGGGCCGGTTCACCCCTCCACTTT. The full variable domain, in which reference TRBV5-1 and TRBJ1-6 provide the parts outside the CDR3, is KAGVTQTPRYLIKTRGQQVTLSCSPISGHRSVSWYQQTPGQGLQFLFEYFSETQRNKGNFPGRFSGRQFSNSRSEMNVSTLELGDSALYLCASSLEGAGSPLHFGNGTRLTVT.

The chain uses TRBV7-8 and TRBJ2-1; the D gene is possibly TRBD2 (5 bases). V was trimmed by 2 bases and J by 0 bases, leaving 8 bases between them. This CDR3 comprises 15 residues. Germline-derived CDR1 and CDR2 are SGHVS and FQNEAQ. This chain's CDR3 is CASSLIRDSYNEQFF. In DNA form, the CDR3 reads TGTGCCAGCAGCTTAATCCGGGACTCCTACAATGAGCAGTTCTTC.

The V call is TRBV9, the J call TRBJ2-5; 10 bases line up with TRBD1. The length of the CDR3 is 14 residues. CDR1 is SGDLS, CDR2 YYNGEE, per germline. The V segment lost 4 bases and the J segment 4 bases; nucleotides outside the gene matches: 4. The CDR3 sequence: CASSMGQGRETQYF. The CDR3 DNA sequence: TGTGCCAGCAGCATGGGACAGGGGCGAGAGACCCAGTACTTC.

The chain couples TRBV6-2 or TRBV6-3 to TRBJ1-1; a possible D gene is TRBD1 (5 bases). CDR1 MNHEY and CDR2 SVGEGT come from the germline V gene. This CDR3 has 12 amino acids. The germline V and J ends were trimmed by 2 bases and 10 bases, with 11 bases remaining between them. CDR3 amino acids: CASSYGGGTAFF. The CDR3 DNA reads TGTGCCAGCAGTTACGGAGGAGGGACAGCTTTCTTT.

Here the CDR3 reads CASSQAVTDSYNEQFF. For the CDR3, the DNA is TGTGCCAGCAGCCAGGCTGTCACAGATTCCTACAATGAGCAGTTCTTC. The chain joins TRBV4-2 to TRBJ2-1; D uncertain. Germline V CDR1 and CDR2: LGHNA, YNFKEQ. There are 16 residues in the CDR3. Trimming cost V 3 bases and J 1 base, with 13 bases left between them.

This clone was counted once. V gene TRBV19 combines with J gene TRBJ1-1, with D unclear. V lost 8 bases to trimming and J lost 2 bases, with 12 bases between them. Germline CDR1 is LNHDA and CDR2 is SQIVND (reference sequence). This CDR3 has 13 residues. The CDR3 nucleotides read TGTGCCAGTTCGAACACAGTAAACACTGAAGCTTTCTTT. It is translated as CASSNTVNTEAFF.

The sample holds one count of this clone. V is TRBV5-1 and J is TRBJ1-2; tentative D call: TRBD1 (6 bases). The CDR3 length is 14 residues. Trimming removed 4 bases at V and 2 bases at J, with 12 bases between. Germline CDR1 is SGHRS and CDR2 is YFSETQ. CDR3: CASSPGDTNYGYTF. The CDR3 DNA reads as TGCGCCAGCAGCCCCGGGGACACCAACTATGGCTACACCTTC.

The rearrangement uses TRBV11-2 and TRBJ1-1; TRBD1 is a possible D gene (6 bases). The germline V and J ends were trimmed by 5 bases and 3 bases, with 25 bases remaining between them. CDR1 is SGHAT, CDR2 FQNNGV, per germline. The CDR3 runs to 18 residues. CDR3 nucleotide sequence: TGTGCCAGCAGCCCAGGGTTTGGGGCAGGGGTGGACGACACTGAAGCTTTCTTT. It encodes CASSPGFGAGVDDTEAFF.

This clone has a single count. The chain joins TRBV5-1 to TRBJ2-7; 8 nucleotides align to TRBD1. CDR3 length: 17 residues. Germline CDR1 and CDR2: SGHRS and YFSETQ. J was trimmed by 1 base and V by 1 base; bases with no gene match: 10. The CDR3 region is CASSLFPQGAGSYEQYF. The DNA for the CDR3 is TGCGCCAGCAGCTTGTTTCCTCAGGGGGCGGGATCCTACGAGCAGTACTTC.

This clone was seen once. The chain uses TRBV5-4 and TRBJ1-1; 9 nucleotides line up with TRBD1. The CDR3 totals 15 residues. Germline V lookup: CDR1 SGHNT, CDR2 YYREEE (reference sequence). V gave up 3 bases and J gave up 1 base; unmatched junction bases: 4. The CDR3 coding sequence is TGTGCCAGCAGCTGGAAGGACAGGGGGAACACTGAAGCTTTCTTT. This gives the protein CASSWKDRGNTEAFF.

The V and J genes are TRBV7-2 and TRBJ1-2; weak D call: TRBD1 (5 bases). The V gene's germline CDR1 is SGHTA and CDR2 FQGNSA. Trimming took off 5 bases at V and 9 bases at J, with 16 bases between the two ends. This CDR3 spans 13 amino acids. In nucleotides, the CDR3 is TGTGCCAGCAGCACTGACGGGGGGTCGCGCTACACCTTC. The encoded protein is CASSTDGGSRYTF. Full variable domain (missing parts from reference TRBV7-2 and TRBJ1-2): GAGVSQSPSNKVTEKGKDVELRCDPISGHTALYWYRQSLGQGLEFLIYFQGNSAPDKSGLPSDRFSAERTGGSVSTLTIQRTQQEDSAVYLCASSTDGGSRYTFGSGTRLTVV.

As DNA, the CDR3 is TGTGCCAGCAGCCAAGATAGGCGGGCAGATACGCAGTATTTT. This codes for CASSQDRRADTQYF. The chain joins TRBV4-2 to TRBJ2-3, with D perhaps TRBD2 (5 bases). The ends were cut back, 0 bases at V and 4 bases at J, with 8 bases in the middle. The CDR3 covers 14 residues. Germline assignment: CDR1 LGHNA and CDR2 YNFKEQ.

The CDR3 DNA follows: TGTGCCAGCAGCTTGCAGGGCGGTGGGATGAACACCATATATTTT. This translates into CASSLQGGGMNTIYF. The J gene is TRBJ1-3, the V gene TRBV5-6; TRBD1 is a possible D gene (5 bases). The CDR3 is made up of 15 amino acids. V shed 1 base and J shed 7 bases, with 15 bases lying between them. From germline, CDR1 is SGHDT and CDR2 YYEEEE.